This T cell receptor (beta chain) is drawn from a study of siplizumab effects on memory and regulatory T cells (dated by TCRdb to about 2019). The study in broad terms: The study looked at the effect of siplizumab, an anti-CD2 antibody, on alloreactive T-cell subsets in allogeneic mixed lymphocyte reactions made from human PBMCs.

Library preparation used the immunoSEQ multiplex PCR assay. About 9.9 x 10^4 TCR templates per sample were assayed by the deep sequencing platform. Genomic DNA extracted from sorted T cells was the material used for TCRbeta CDR3 sequencing. The authors processed their data as follows. Clonal analysis of TCRbeta CDR3 data was done in the R programming language. Alloreactive CD4+ and CD8+ clones were identified by comparing unstimulated samples to CFSE-low samples taken after the reaction. Alloreactive CD4+ clones were assigned to regulatory or non-regulatory origin by matching sequences to sorted unstimulated Treg and non-Treg repertoires. TCRdb carries this immuneACCESS record with in-frame sequences only. Its versions omit some clonotypes, under half of them owing to an unresolved V gene in the studies checked, with the rest unexplained. The DNA was the basis for D and trimming; V, J and clone size are from that table. This sample gives around 100,000 clones in total; less than 95% of them show up just once. About 1.2% of the sample rests with the top ten.

CDR1 ENHRY and CDR2 SYGVKD were looked up in the germline V gene. The V end loses 4 bases and the J end loses 8 bases, and a stretch of 11 bases separates them. The CDR3 spans 13 residues, from the cysteine through the phenylalanine. Only CDR3 DNA remains: 39 bases, in frame from the first base. As to this clone: Its antigen target is currently unknown. Base-call qualities are not available, and no considerably larger clone is one nucleotide away.

Sorted unstimulated T cells and proliferating T cells recovered from mixed lymphocyte reactions were subjected to TCRbeta CDR3 sequencing. Fresh whole blood from fewer than twelve HLA-typed healthy donors was used to isolate PBMCs. To map where alloreactive clones came from, CD4+ non-regulatory T cells in the unstimulated state were FACS-sorted. What the study reported, not specific to this receptor: The cumulative frequency of alloreactive sequences traceable to unstimulated CD4+ memory T cells was significantly reduced by siplizumab. Unstimulated naive T cells appeared more diverse than memory T cells, and naive cells seemed to contribute substantially to the alloresponse. A naive or memory phenotype could not be assigned to roughly 75-97% of proliferating CD4+ or CD8+ clones. Whether proliferating Tregs from siplizumab cultures actually had suppressive function was not functionally confirmed. Of the alloreactive CD4+ clones that could be mapped, the Treg-derived share averaged roughly 73% with siplizumab compared with 25% to 30% in control reactions. Because sequences at frequencies below about 10^-5 were poorly captured, only a minor fraction of alloreactive clones could be mapped back to unstimulated subsets.

Here the chain combines TRBV10-3 and TRBJ1-4; the D gene lacks a confident call. The material sequenced was non-Treg CD4+ T cells sorted from blood. The cell subset or site label on this specimen signifies: FACS-sorted unstimulated CD4+ non-regulatory T cells. The TCR originated in a human donor in good health. The DNA sequence is as follows: TGTGCCATCAGTGCAGATGTGCGCGAAAAACTGTTTTTT. Translated, this is CAISADVREKLFF.